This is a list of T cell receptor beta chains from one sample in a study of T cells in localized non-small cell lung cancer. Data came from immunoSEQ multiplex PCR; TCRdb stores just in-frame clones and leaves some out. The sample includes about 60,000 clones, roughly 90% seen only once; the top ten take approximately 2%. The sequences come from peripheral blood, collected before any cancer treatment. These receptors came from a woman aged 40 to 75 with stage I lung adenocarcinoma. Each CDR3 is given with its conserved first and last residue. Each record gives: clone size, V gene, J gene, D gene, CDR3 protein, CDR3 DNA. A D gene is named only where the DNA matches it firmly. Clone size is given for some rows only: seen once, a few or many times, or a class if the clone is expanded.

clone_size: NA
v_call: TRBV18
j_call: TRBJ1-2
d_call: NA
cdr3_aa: CASSTAGAGYTF
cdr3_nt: TGTGCCAGCTCAACCGCCGGGGCGGGCTACACCTTC

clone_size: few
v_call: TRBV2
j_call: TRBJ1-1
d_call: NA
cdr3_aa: CASSEVGRTAFF
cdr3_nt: TGTGCCAGCAGTGAAGTCGGTCGAACGGCTTTCTTT

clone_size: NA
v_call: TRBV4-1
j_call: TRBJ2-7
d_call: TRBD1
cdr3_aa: CASSQEPLGTGGYEQYF
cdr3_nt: TGCGCCAGCAGCCAAGAGCCTCTTGGGACAGGGGGCTACGAGCAGTACTTC

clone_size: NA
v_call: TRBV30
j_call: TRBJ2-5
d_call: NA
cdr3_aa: CAWTPPSETQYF
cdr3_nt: TGTGCCTGGACTCCTCCCAGCGAGACCCAGTACTTC

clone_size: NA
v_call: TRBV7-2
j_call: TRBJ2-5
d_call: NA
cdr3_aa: CASSLTDGRETQYF
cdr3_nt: TGTGCCAGCAGCTTAACTGACGGCAGGGAGACCCAGTACTTC

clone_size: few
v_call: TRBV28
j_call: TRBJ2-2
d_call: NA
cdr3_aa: CASSYPSTGELFF
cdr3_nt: TGTGCCAGCAGTTACCCAAGCACCGGGGAGCTGTTTTTT

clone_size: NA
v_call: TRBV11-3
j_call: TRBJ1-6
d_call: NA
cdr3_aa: CASSSARDSPLHF
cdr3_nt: TGTGCCAGCAGTTCCGCACGGGATTCACCCCTCCACTTT

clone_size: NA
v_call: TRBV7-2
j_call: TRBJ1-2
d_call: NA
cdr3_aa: CASSLGRGYTF
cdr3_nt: TGTGCCAGCAGCTTAGGTAGGGGCTACACCTTC

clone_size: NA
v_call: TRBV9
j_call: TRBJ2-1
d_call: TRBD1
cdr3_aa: CASSGKYGTDYNEQFF
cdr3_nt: TGTGCCAGCAGCGGGAAATACGGGACAGATTACAATGAGCAGTTCTTC

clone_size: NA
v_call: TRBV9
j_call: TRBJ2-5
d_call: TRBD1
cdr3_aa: CASSGRDRDRETQYF
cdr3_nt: TGTGCCAGCAGCGGCCGGGACAGGGATAGAGAGACCCAGTACTTC

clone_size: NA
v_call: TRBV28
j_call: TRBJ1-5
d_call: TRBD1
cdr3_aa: CASRRTTGGWNQPQHF
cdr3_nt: TGTGCCAGCAGACGTACGACAGGGGGCTGGAATCAGCCCCAGCATTTT

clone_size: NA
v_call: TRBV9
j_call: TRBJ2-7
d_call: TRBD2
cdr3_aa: CASSPSGFYEQYF
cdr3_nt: TGTGCCAGCAGTCCTAGCGGGTTCTACGAGCAGTACTTC

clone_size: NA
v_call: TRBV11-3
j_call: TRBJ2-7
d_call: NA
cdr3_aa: CASSPTGYEQYF
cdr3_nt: TGTGCCAGCAGCCCAACGGGGTACGAGCAGTACTTC

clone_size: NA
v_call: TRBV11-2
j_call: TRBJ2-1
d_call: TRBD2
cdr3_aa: CASSLGLVAGTLF
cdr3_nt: TGTGCCAGCAGCTTAGGGTTAGTAGCGGGGACTCTCTTC

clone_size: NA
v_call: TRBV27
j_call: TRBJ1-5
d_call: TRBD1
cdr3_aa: CASSLDRVVQPQHF
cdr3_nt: TGTGCCAGCAGTCTAGACAGGGTGGTACAGCCCCAGCATTTT

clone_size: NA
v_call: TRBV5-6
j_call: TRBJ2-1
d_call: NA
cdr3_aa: CASSSPGSYNEQFF
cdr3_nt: TGTGCCAGCAGCTCTCCCGGATCGTACAATGAGCAGTTCTTC

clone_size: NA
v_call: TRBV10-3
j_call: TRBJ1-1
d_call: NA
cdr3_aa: CAISVGENTEAFF
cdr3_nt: TGTGCCATCAGTGTGGGTGAGAACACTGAAGCTTTCTTT

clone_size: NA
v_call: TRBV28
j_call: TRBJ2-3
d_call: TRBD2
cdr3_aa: CASSFGGRAGSDTQYF
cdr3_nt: TGTGCCAGCAGTTTTGGCGGGAGGGCCGGTTCCGATACGCAGTATTTT

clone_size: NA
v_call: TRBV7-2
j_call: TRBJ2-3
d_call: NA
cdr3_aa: CASLGLSTDTQYF
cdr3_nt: TGTGCCAGTTTAGGGTTGAGCACAGATACGCAGTATTTT

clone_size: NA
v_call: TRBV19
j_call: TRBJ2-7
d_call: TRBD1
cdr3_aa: CASSTGGYEQYF
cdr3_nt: TGTGCCAGTAGCACAGGGGGATACGAGCAGTACTTC

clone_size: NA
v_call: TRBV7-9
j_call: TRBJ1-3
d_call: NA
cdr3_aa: CASSLWIGDGLYSGNTIYF
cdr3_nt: TGTGCCAGCAGCTTATGGATCGGCGACGGCCTTTACTCTGGAAACACCATATATTTT

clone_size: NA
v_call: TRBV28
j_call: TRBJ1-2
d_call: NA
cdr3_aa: CASSSAGSIYGYTF
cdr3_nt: TGTGCCAGCAGTTCTGCAGGGAGTATCTATGGCTACACCTTC

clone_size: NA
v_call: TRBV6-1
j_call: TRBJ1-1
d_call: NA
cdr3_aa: CASSEMTGGSTEAFF
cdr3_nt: TGTGCCAGCAGTGAAATGACGGGAGGATCGACTGAAGCTTTCTTT

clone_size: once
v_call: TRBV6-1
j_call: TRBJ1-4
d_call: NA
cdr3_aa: CASSGTSPGGEKLFF
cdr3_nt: TGTGCCAGCAGCGGGACTTCTCCTGGTGGGGAAAAACTGTTTTTT

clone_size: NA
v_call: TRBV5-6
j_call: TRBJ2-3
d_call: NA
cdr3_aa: CASSFGQAPSTDTQYF
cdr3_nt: TGTGCCAGCAGCTTCGGGCAAGCGCCCAGCACAGATACGCAGTATTTT

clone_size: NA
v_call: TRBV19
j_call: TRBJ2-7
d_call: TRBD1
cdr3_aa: CASSVGQGSYEQYF
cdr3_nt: TGTGCCAGTAGCGTAGGACAGGGCTCCTACGAGCAGTACTTC

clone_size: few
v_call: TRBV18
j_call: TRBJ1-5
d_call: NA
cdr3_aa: CASSPSSNQPQHF
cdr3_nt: TGTGCCAGCTCACCCTCTAGCAATCAGCCCCAGCATTTT

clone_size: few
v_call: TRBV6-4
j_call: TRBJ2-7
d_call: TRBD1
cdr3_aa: CAGETGVLDEQYF
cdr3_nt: TGTGCCGGTGAAACAGGGGTTCTCGACGAGCAGTACTTC

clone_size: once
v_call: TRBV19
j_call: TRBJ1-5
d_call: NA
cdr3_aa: CASTVGPQPQHF
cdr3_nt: TGTGCCTCTACGGTGGGCCCTCAGCCCCAGCATTTT

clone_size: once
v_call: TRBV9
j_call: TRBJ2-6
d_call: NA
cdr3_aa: CASSSTGALANVLTF
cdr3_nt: TGTGCCAGCAGCTCAACAGGTGCATTGGCCAACGTCCTGACTTTC

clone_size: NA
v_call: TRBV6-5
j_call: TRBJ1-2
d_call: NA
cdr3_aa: CASSSPRGANYGYTF
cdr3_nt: TGTGCCAGCAGCTCGCCGAGGGGAGCGAACTATGGCTACACCTTC

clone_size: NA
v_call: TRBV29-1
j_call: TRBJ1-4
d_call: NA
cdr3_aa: CSVETLAGEKLFF
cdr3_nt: TGCAGCGTTGAAACTCTAGCTGGGGAAAAACTGTTTTTT

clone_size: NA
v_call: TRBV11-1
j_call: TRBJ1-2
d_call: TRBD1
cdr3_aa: CASSPGGPTQLGGYTF
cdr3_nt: TGTGCCAGCAGCCCAGGGGGCCCTACCCAACTCGGCGGCTACACCTTC

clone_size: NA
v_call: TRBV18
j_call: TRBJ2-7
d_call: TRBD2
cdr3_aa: CASSTTSEGVYEQYF
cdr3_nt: TGTGCCAGCTCAACGACTAGCGAGGGGGTTTACGAGCAGTACTTC